This TCR beta chain appears in the sequencing data of a study of T cell repertoires in cytomegalovirus infection. As for the study in general: Recently identified HLA-C-restricted CMV epitopes were used, and well-studied HLA-B-restricted CMV epitopes were used as well. CMV infection and matching HLA type were both indicated by public TCR beta signatures. Study-level findings and limits: CMV carriers having the relevant HLA were flagged by cumulative public TCR beta family frequency. Clonotypes of TCR beta that were HLA-C-restricted and CMV-specific dominated the ex vivo response.

This clonotype has a handful of counts. The antigen is unknown. Trimming removed 7 bases from V and 6 bases from J, with 12 bases in between. The CDR3 loop spans 12 amino acids. Per germline, CDR1 MNHNY and CDR2 SVGAGI (reference sequence). MiXCR was run by TCRdb on the reads, yielding one entry per CDR3 protein. The data show 400,000 to 600,000 distinct CDR3 sequences, 42% seen once. The chain is built from TRBV6-6 and TRBJ1-1, with D possibly TRBD1 on 6 matching bases. The sequences come from cultured PBMCs, collected from culture after CMV antigen stimulation. The clonotype was recovered from a human donor in good health (CMV status not recorded). Some clones in this sample may be carry-over from other donors' samples. The CDR3 region is CASIKGGPEAFF. The CDR3 nucleotides read TGTGCCAGCATTAAGGGGGGCCCTGAAGCTTTCTTT.